The sequence of this T cell receptor (beta chain) was determined in a study of T cell repertoires in cytomegalovirus infection. This clonotype was picked up a small number of times. The antigen is undetermined. TCRdb reanalysed the reads using MiXCR and keeps one entry per CDR3 protein. The sample yields around 430,000 distinct CDR3 sequences, approximately 40% seen once. Trimming took 3 bases from V and 6 from J, leaving 17 bases between them. This CDR3 spans 15 amino acids. Germline CDR1 SGHTA, CDR2 FQGNSA. The chain couples TRBV7-2 to TRBJ2-5, with D unclear. The source is a human donor in good health (CMV status not recorded). Some clones in this sample may be carry-over from other donors' samples. Material: cultured PBMCs, obtained from culture after CMV antigen stimulation. CDR3 protein: CASSLNLAPSKTQYF. The DNA for the CDR3 is TGTGCCAGCAGCTTGAATTTAGCACCCTCGAAGACCCAGTACTTC.